The entry below describes one TCR beta chain. Its antigen is as yet unknown. Assay: immunoSEQ multiplex PCR; the TCRdb copy retains only in-frame clones and omits some. The data contain more than 90,000 clones, about 68% of them singletons. The entry originates in a study of shared clonotypes between healthy human individuals. Study background: For every donor, three CD4 naive, three CD4 memory, two CD8 naive and one CD8 memory plates were used.

Study findings and constraints: In contrast to clonotypes shared by all four donors, non-shared clonotypes had lower generation probabilities.

V lost 8 bases to trimming and J lost 8 bases, with 18 bases between them. The CDR3 totals 14 residues. Germline loops: CDR1 SGHAT, CDR2 FQNNGV. The sequencing input was memory CD8+ T cells sorted from blood. Described subset: CD45RO+ cells pooled with CCR7-negative TemRA cells. The chain is built from TRBV11-2 and TRBJ1-4, with D possibly TRBD1 on 6 matching bases. The receptor's source is a man aged 30 to 45 in good health. The CDR3 coding sequence is TGTGCCAGCGGTAGGAACAGGGTGTCCGAAAAACTGTTTTTT. Translation gives CASGRNRVSEKLFF.